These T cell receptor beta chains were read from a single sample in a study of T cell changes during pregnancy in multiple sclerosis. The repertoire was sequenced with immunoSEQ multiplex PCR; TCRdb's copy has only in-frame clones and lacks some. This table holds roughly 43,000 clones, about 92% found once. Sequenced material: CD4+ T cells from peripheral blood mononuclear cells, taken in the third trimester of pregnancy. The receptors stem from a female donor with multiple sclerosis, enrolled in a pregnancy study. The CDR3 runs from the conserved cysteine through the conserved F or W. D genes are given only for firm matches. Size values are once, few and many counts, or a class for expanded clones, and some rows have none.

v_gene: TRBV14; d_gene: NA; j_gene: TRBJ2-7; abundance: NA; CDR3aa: CASSQDRYGNEQYF; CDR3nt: TGTGCCAGCAGCCAAGATCGATACGGGAACGAGCAGTACTTC
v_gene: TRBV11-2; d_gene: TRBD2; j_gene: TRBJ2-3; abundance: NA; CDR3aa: CASSLVLAGGFTDTQYF; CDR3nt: TGTGCCAGCAGCTTAGTCCTAGCGGGAGGCTTCACAGATACGCAGTATTTT
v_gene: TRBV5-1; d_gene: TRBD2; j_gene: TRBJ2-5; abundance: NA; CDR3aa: CASSPGLSGTQYF; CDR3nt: TGCGCCAGCAGCCCGGGACTATCAGGGACCCAGTACTTC
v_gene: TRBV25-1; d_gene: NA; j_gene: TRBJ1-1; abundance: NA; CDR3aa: CASSPLRGMNTEAFF; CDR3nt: TGTGCCAGCAGTCCCCTCAGGGGTATGAACACTGAAGCTTTCTTT
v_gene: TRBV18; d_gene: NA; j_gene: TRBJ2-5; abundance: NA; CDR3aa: CASSPPNGGQGRETQYF; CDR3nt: TGTGCCAGCTCACCACCGAACGGGGGTCAGGGAAGAGAGACCCAGTACTTC
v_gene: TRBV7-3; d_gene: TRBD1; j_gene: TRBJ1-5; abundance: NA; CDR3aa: CASSLGDRISNQPQHF; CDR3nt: TGTGCCAGCAGCTTAGGGGACAGAATTAGCAATCAGCCCCAGCATTTT
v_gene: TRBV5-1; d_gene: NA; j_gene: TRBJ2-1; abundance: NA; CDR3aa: CASSPSRLSYNEQFF; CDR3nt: TGCGCCAGCAGCCCCAGTAGACTCTCCTACAATGAGCAGTTCTTC
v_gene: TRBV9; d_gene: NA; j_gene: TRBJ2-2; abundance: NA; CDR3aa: CASNRDNTGELFF; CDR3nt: TGTGCCAGCAACAGGGATAACACCGGGGAGCTGTTTTTT
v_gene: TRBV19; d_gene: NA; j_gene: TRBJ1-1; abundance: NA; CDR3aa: CASGFEGVGTEAFF; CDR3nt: TGTGCCAGTGGTTTCGAGGGGGTCGGCACTGAAGCTTTCTTT
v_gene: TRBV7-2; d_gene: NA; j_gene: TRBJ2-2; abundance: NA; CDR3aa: CASSRVPGSVAGELFF; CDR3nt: TGTGCCAGCAGCCGAGTTCCGGGGAGTGTCGCCGGGGAGCTGTTTTTT
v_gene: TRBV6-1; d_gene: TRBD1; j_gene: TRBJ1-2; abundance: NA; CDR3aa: CASSGGRLDRAYGYTF; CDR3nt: TGTGCCAGCAGTGGCGGCCGTCTGGACAGGGCCTATGGCTACACCTTC
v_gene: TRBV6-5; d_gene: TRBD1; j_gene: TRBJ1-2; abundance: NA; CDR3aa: CASSPGPGQGYTF; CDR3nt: TGTGCCAGCAGTCCTGGACCGGGACAGGGCTACACCTTC
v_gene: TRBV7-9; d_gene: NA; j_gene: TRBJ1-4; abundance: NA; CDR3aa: CASRKRGEGEKLFF; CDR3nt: TGTGCCAGCAGGAAGAGAGGGGAGGGTGAAAAACTGTTTTTT
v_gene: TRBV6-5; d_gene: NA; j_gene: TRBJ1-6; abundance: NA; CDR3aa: CASRPRTGYSPLHF; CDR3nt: TGTGCCAGCAGACCTAGAACAGGGTATTCACCCCTCCACTTT
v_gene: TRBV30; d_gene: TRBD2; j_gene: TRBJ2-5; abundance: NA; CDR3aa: CAWSVVGGGGETQYF; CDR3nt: TGTGCCTGGAGTGTTGTGGGCGGGGGGGGAGAGACCCAGTACTTC
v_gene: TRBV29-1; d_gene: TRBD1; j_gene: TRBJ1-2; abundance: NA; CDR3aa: CSVDGDRGHGYTF; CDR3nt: TGCAGCGTTGATGGGGACAGGGGTCATGGCTACACCTTC
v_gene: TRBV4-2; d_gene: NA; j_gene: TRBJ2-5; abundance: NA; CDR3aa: CASSQERVWVEQYF; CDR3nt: TGTGCCAGCAGCCAAGAGAGGGTATGGGTTGAGCAGTACTTC
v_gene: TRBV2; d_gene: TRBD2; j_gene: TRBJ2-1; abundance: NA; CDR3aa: CASIRGLAGPSYNEQFF; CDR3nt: TGTGCCAGCATCCGGGGGCTAGCGGGGCCCTCCTACAATGAGCAGTTCTTC
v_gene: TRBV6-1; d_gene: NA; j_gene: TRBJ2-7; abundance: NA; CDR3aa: CASMRGEPYEQYF; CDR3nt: TGTGCCAGCATGCGGGGTGAGCCCTACGAGCAGTACTTC
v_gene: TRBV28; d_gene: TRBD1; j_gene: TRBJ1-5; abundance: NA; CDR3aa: CASSSTLGQGIQPQHF; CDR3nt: TGTGCCAGCAGTTCTACCTTAGGACAGGGGATTCAGCCCCAGCATTTT
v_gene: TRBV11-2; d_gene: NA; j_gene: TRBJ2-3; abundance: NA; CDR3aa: CASSLGNTPTDTQYF; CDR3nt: TGTGCCAGCAGCTTAGGCAACACCCCCACAGATACGCAGTATTTT
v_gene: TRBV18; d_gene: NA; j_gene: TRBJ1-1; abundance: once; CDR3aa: CASSPDGTPEFAFF; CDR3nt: TGTGCCAGCTCACCCGATGGGACTCCAGAATTTGCTTTCTTT
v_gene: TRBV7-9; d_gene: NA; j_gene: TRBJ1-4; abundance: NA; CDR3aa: CASTSGLATNEKLFF; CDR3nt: TGTGCCAGCACCTCAGGGCTAGCAACTAATGAAAAACTGTTTTTT
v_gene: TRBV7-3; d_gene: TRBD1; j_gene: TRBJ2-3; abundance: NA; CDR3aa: CASSLGQGTDTQYF; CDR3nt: TGTGCCAGCAGCTTGGGACAGGGCACAGATACGCAGTATTTT
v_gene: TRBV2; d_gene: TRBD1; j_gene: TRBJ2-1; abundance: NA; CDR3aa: CASRLGTGGFYNEQFF; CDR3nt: TGTGCCAGCAGGCTGGGAACAGGGGGCTTCTACAATGAGCAGTTCTTC
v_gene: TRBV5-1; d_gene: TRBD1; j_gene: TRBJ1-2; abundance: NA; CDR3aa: CASSPQTGGYGYTF; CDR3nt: TGCGCCAGCAGCCCCCAAACAGGGGGCTATGGCTACACCTTC
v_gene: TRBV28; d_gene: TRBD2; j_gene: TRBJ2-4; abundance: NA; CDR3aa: CASIKAGAKNIQYF; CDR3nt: TGTGCCAGCATTAAAGCGGGGGCCAAAAACATTCAGTACTTC
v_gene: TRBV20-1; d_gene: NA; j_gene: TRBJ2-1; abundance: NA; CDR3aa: CSAQGNNEQFF; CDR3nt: TGCAGTGCCCAGGGGAACAATGAGCAGTTCTTC
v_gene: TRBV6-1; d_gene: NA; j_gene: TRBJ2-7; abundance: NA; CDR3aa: CASSPLPEGTYEQYF; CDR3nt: TGTGCCAGCAGTCCCCTACCGGAGGGGACCTACGAGCAGTACTTC
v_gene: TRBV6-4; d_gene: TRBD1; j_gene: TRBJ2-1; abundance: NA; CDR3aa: CASSLQGATLSTEQFF; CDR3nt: TGTGCCAGCAGCCTACAGGGGGCTACTCTTTCTACTGAGCAGTTCTTC
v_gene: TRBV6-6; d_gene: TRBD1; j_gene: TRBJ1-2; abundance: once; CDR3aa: CASSLGGADYGYTF; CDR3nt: TGTGCCAGCAGTCTAGGGGGCGCGGACTATGGCTACACCTTC
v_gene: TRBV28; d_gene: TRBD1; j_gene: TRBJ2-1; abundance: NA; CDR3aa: CASKPGTADNEQFF; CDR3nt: TGTGCCAGTAAACCCGGGACAGCCGACAATGAGCAGTTCTTC
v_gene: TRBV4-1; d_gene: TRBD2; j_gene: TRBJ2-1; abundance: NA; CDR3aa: CASSQDWPGRALYNEQFF; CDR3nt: TGCGCCAGCAGCCAAGATTGGCCCGGGAGGGCTCTCTACAATGAGCAGTTCTTC